The 4 T cell receptor beta chains reported below all come from one sample, sequenced in a study of human T cells and chemical hapten exposure. The sample's time point: healthy volunteer bleed at 2 weeks. The template was total RNA from unfractionated whole blood. TCRdb redid the calling of the RACE reads with MiXCR, one entry per CDR3 protein. The table includes roughly 46,000 distinct CDR3 sequences, about 4.8% detected once. The sequenced material came from whole blood. The receptors here all came from a human donor in good health. Some clones in this sample may be carry-over from other donors' samples.

This clonotype was seen many times. The chain uses TRBV20-1 and TRBJ2-7; perhaps D is TRBD1 or TRBD2 (5 bases each). The V end was cut by 0 bases, the J end by 1 base, with 13 bases between. Germline lookup yields CDR1 DFQATT and CDR2 SNEGSKA (reference sequence). CDR3 length: 15 residues. CDR3 DNA: TGCAGTGCTAGAGATCTGGGGGAGAGTTCCTACGAGCAGTACTTC. Its translation: CSARDLGESSYEQYF.

There are many counts of this clonotype. The chain is built from TRBV30 and TRBJ2-2; a weak D match, TRBD2 (5 bases). Germline assignment: CDR1 GTSNPN and CDR2 SVGIG (reference sequence). The V and J ends lost 0 bases and 3 bases respectively, with 11 bases between them. The CDR3 extends over 15 amino acids. Here the CDR3 DNA reads TGTGCCTGGAGTGTACAGTCGAGGGACACCGGGGAGCTGTTTTTT. Amino acid sequence: CAWSVQSRDTGELFF.

This clonotype was counted at least ten times. The V and J genes are TRBV28 and TRBJ2-1; 11 bases line up with TRBD2. The CDR3 length is 20 residues. The V gene's germline CDR1 is MDHEN and CDR2 SYDVKM. The junction had 16 bases not matched to a gene; V was cut back by 6 bases and J by 0 bases. Here the CDR3 DNA reads TGTGCCAGCAGCCTCCCCACTAGCGGGAGCGGCGGGCGCTCCTACAATGAGCAGTTCTTC. It translates to CASSLPTSGSGGRSYNEQFF.

This clonotype was observed a few times. The V and J genes are TRBV7-8 and TRBJ2-7; D unclear. CDR1 is SGHVS, CDR2 FQNEAQ, per germline. V was cut by 3 bases and J by 3 bases, with 9 bases left in between. CDR3 length: 13 residues. In DNA, the CDR3 is TGTGCCAGCAGCTTTAACCCCGGCTACGAGCAGTACTTC. Its protein product is CASSFNPGYEQYF. Together with reference TRBV7-8 and TRBJ2-7, the CDR3 gives the full variable domain: GAGVSQSPRYKVAKRGQDVALRCDPISGHVSLFWYQQALGQGPEFLTYFQNEAQLDKSGLPSDRFFAERPEGSVSTLKIQRTQQEDSAVYLCASSFNPGYEQYFGPGTRLTVT.